The clone carrying this TCR beta chain was found once. Antigen: not known. Sequencing was limited to surgery cases with top T cell transcript signatures in brain tissue. TCRdb's copy holds only in-frame clones and misses some; the assay was immunoSEQ multiplex PCR. Here the sample spans around 100,000 clones, 94% being singletons. This sample was included in a study of brain T cells in children with intractable seizures. Overall study findings and caveats: Clones missing pre-surgery may reflect undersampling of that blood sample.

The sequence was collected from a boy under three years old with hemimegalencephaly and intractable seizures. The sample consisted of peripheral blood, taken at surgery.

CDR3: CASSWTGGGEKLFF. DNA for the CDR3: TGTGCCAGCAGTTGGACAGGGGGAGGTGAAAAACTGTTTTTT. The chain has TRBV27 and TRBJ1-4; 10 bases match TRBD1. Unmatched junction bases numbered 3, after V lost 4 bases and J lost 7 bases. CDR1 is MNHEY and CDR2 is SMNVEV in the germline V gene (reference sequence). CDR3 length: 14 residues.